This T cell receptor beta chain was identified during a study of blood T cells in healthy people across ages. Trimming removed 3 bases at V and 7 bases at J, with 13 bases between. Germline CDR1 reads SGHAT; CDR2 reads FQDESV (reference sequence). The CDR3 spans 13 residues. Sample-barcoded 5' priming and a J-beta primer mix drove a second PCR of 7 to 11 cycles. One entry per CDR3 protein results from TCRdb running MiXCR on the 5' RACE reads. The data contain 1,500,000 or so distinct CDR3 sequences, approximately 43% of them singletons. This TCR was sampled from a woman between 18 and 29 years old in good health. The chain joins TRBV11-1 to TRBJ2-7; D could derive from TRBD1 or TRBD2 (5 bases each). The sequenced sample consisted of blood. CDR3 protein: CASSLQWDGEQYF. For the CDR3, the DNA is TGTGCCAGCAGCTTGCAGTGGGACGGGGAGCAGTACTTC.